The 9 T cell receptor beta chains below all came from one sample that was sequenced in a study of shared T cell receptors in the human thymus. The data were produced by immunoSEQ multiplex PCR, yet TCRdb's version contains in-frame clones alone and is incomplete. The data show hundreds of thousands of clones, 88% seen once. This sample was shared with a second study, whose subject was human thymus T cells.

Sequenced input: thymocytes. The receptors here all came from a boy less than two years old with a congenital heart defect.

The rearrangement links TRBV7-8 to TRBJ1-3, with TRBD1 as a possible D gene (6 bases). V lost 2 bases and J 0 bases, leaving 11 bases between the germline ends. This CDR3 region has 16 residues. Germline-derived CDR1 and CDR2 are SGHVS and FQNEAQ. This CDR3 reads CASSLNTQGSGNTIYF. DNA for the CDR3: TGTGCCAGCAGCTTAAACACACAGGGCTCTGGAAACACCATATATTTT.

The genes are TRBV4-3 and TRBJ1-1; 7 bases align to TRBD1. In germline, CDR1 is LGHNA, CDR2 YSLEER. The length of the CDR3 is 13 residues. J gave up 4 bases and V 4 bases, and 3 bases lay outside the gene matches. CDR3: CASSRTGATEAFF. The CDR3 region has the DNA TGCGCCAGCAGCCGAACAGGGGCCACTGAAGCTTTCTTT.

The gene calls are TRBV27 and TRBJ2-5, with D perhaps matching TRBD2 (6 bases). The closer fit of TRBJ2-7 to the DNA end suggests the J call may be wrong. The CDR3 loop spans 15 amino acids. Germline V gives CDR1 MNHEY, CDR2 SMNVEV (reference sequence). This chain's CDR3 is CASSTPGRPRYEQYF. The CDR3 DNA reads as TGTGCCAGCAGTACCCCGGGGAGGCCTCGCTACGAGCAGTACTTC.

This sequence joins TRBV6-5 and TRBJ1-4, with 10 positions matching TRBD1. Germline V CDR1 and CDR2: MNHEY, SVGAGI. V gave up 6 bases and J gave up 7 bases; unmatched junction bases: 5. The CDR3 length is 14 residues. The CDR3 nucleotides read TGTGCCAGCAGAGGGACAGGGGCTCGTGAAAAACTGTTTTTT. Residues: CASRGTGAREKLFF.

The rearrangement joins TRBV7-3 to TRBJ2-7; maybe TRBD2 (5 bases). The CDR3 is made up of 15 amino acids. The germline V and J ends were trimmed by 4 bases and 2 bases, with 15 bases remaining between them. Germline CDR1 reads SGHTA; CDR2 reads FQGTGA. CDR3 protein: CASSSPRGSPYEQYF. The CDR3 DNA reads as TGTGCCAGCAGCTCCCCCCGGGGTTCCCCCTACGAGCAGTACTTC.

The genes are TRBV9 and TRBJ1-2, with D unresolved. The CDR3 totals 14 residues. Germline values: CDR1 SGDLS, CDR2 YYNGEE. Trimming took off 4 bases at V and 7 bases at J, with 17 bases between the two ends. CDR3 protein: CASSPRLGVSGYTF. DNA for the CDR3: TGTGCCAGCAGCCCCCGCCTCGGGGTATCTGGCTACACCTTC.

This rearrangement joins TRBV19 to TRBJ2-2; D perhaps matches TRBD2 (5 bases). Germline CDR1 is LNHDA and CDR2 is SQIVND (reference sequence). Trimming cost V 0 bases and J 3 bases, with 20 bases left between them. The CDR3 has 19 amino acids. CDR3 nucleotide sequence: TGTGCCAGTAGTATAGAGTACCGGAGAGGGCCTATAGACACCGGGGAGCTGTTTTTT. As protein: CASSIEYRRGPIDTGELFF.

V is TRBV27 and J is TRBJ2-4; TRBD1 might be the D (6 bases). Germline values: CDR1 MNHEY, CDR2 SMNVEV (reference sequence). Trimming stripped 6 bases from V and 1 base from J, with 10 bases between. This CDR3 has 14 amino acids. DNA for the CDR3: TGTGCCAGCAGCCCAACAGGGGCCAAAAACATTCAGTACTTC. Protein sequence: CASSPTGAKNIQYF.

The chain is built from TRBV5-1 and TRBJ2-7; D is perhaps TRBD2 (5 bases). The CDR3 has 13 amino acids. Germline assignment: CDR1 SGHRS and CDR2 YFSETQ. The germline V and J ends were trimmed by 4 bases and 5 bases, with 13 bases remaining between them. CDR3 protein: CASSVGITHEQYF. The CDR3 bases are TGCGCCAGCAGCGTCGGGATCACACACGAGCAGTACTTC.